Shown below are 20 T cell receptor beta chains from a single sample sequenced in a study of blood T cells in healthy people across ages. The authors ran a second PCR of roughly 7 to 11 cycles using a sample-barcoded 5' primer and a J-beta primer mix. MiXCR was run by TCRdb on the 5' RACE reads, yielding one entry per CDR3 protein. Of 1.5 million to 2 million distinct CDR3 sequences listed, approximately 39% were seen once; the top ten hold 20% to 25%. Sample: blood. The receptors here all came from a human donor in good health.

The V gene is TRBV29-1, the J gene TRBJ1-2; no firm D call. This CDR3 is 15 amino acids long. Between the trimmed V and J ends, which lost 7 bases and 1 base, there was a span of 19 bases. The V gene's germline CDR1 is SQVTM and CDR2 ANQGSEA. In DNA form, the CDR3 reads TGCAGCGCCTCAAGGCACAGCGAATTTAACTATGGCTACACCTTC. Protein sequence: CSASRHSEFNYGYTF.

The chain couples TRBV4-2 to TRBJ2-1; 7 positions agree with TRBD1. V lost 4 bases, J lost 14 bases, and 11 bases stayed unmatched. CDR3 length equals 13 residues. CDR1 and CDR2 (germline): LGHNA, YNFKEQ. The CDR3 is CASSPDLQGKKFF. In DNA, the CDR3 is TGTGCCAGCAGCCCAGACCTACAGGGGAAAAAGTTCTTC.

J is TRBJ2-6 and V is TRBV6-5; D unclear. This CDR3 is 17 amino acids long. With 0 bases removed from V and 2 bases from J, the gap between germline ends came to 11 bases. Germline loops: CDR1 MNHEY, CDR2 SVGAGI. The CDR3 DNA follows: TGTGCCAGCAGTTACTCGATTCTTGGGGCTGGGGCCAACGTCCTGACTTTC. It is translated as CASSYSILGAGANVLTF.

This clonotype was seen a handful of times. The gene calls are TRBV4-1 and TRBJ2-5; TRBD2 aligns across 10 bases. Germline-derived CDR1 and CDR2 are MGHRA and YSYEKL. This CDR3 contains 15 residues. The ends lost 4 bases at V and 2 bases at J; junction bases unmatched: 4. This CDR3 reads CASSLSGGVQETQYF. The CDR3 nucleotides read TGCGCCAGCAGCCTCAGCGGGGGGGTTCAAGAGACCCAGTACTTC.

The chain couples TRBV7-9 to TRBJ2-5; D unresolved. V shed 3 bases and J shed 0 bases, with 8 bases lying between them. There are 14 residues in the CDR3. The germline V gene encodes CDR1 SEHNR and CDR2 FQNEAQ (reference sequence). CDR3 nucleotide sequence: TGTGCCAGCAGCTTGGCAGAGTACCAAGAGACCCAGTACTTC. Protein product: CASSLAEYQETQYF.

This rearrangement joins TRBV15 to TRBJ2-6, with D perhaps matching TRBD1 (6 bases). The CDR3 has 16 amino acids. V lost 3 bases and J 2 bases, leaving 11 bases between the germline ends. CDR1 and CDR2 from the germline V gene are LNHNV and YYDKDF (reference sequence). This CDR3 is CATSSRSGAGANVLTF. CDR3 DNA: TGTGCCACCAGCAGCCGATCAGGGGCTGGGGCCAACGTCCTGACTTTC.

The V and J genes are TRBV12-3 or TRBV12-4 and TRBJ1-2; D gene ambiguous. With 2 bases removed from V and 4 bases from J, the gap between germline ends came to 8 bases. The CDR3 consists of 13 residues. The CDR3: CASSLNPFYGYTF. For the CDR3, the DNA is TGTGCCAGCAGTTTAAACCCTTTCTATGGCTACACCTTC.

This clonotype was recorded at least ten times. This sequence joins TRBV29-1 and TRBJ1-1; D is uncertain. With 6 bases removed from V and 1 base from J, the gap between germline ends came to 12 bases. The CDR3 covers 13 residues. The V gene's germline CDR1 is SQVTM and CDR2 ANQGSEA. DNA for the CDR3: TGCAGCGTCCCGAGGGCGGCGAACACTGAAGCTTTCTTT. This encodes CSVPRAANTEAFF. Drawing the rest from reference TRBV29-1 and TRBJ1-1, the complete variable domain is SAVISQKPSRDICQRGTSLTIQCQVDSQVTMMFWYRQQPGQSLTLIATANQGSEATYESGFVIDKFPISRPNLTFSTLTVSNMSPEDSSIYLCSVPRAANTEAFFGQGTRLTVV.

The chain links TRBV9 to TRBJ2-1, with a tentative D call TRBD1 (5 bases). Between the trimmed V and J ends, which lost 0 bases and 8 bases, there was a span of 15 bases. This CDR3 is built from 15 residues. Germline V gene data show CDR1 as SGDLS and CDR2 as YYNGEE. The CDR3 loop is CASSVGRAATDEQFF. As DNA, the CDR3 is TGTGCCAGCAGCGTAGGTCGTGCCGCGACAGATGAGCAGTTCTTC.

J is TRBJ2-4 and V is TRBV5-1; TRBD2 agrees at 8 bases. Near its end, the DNA agrees better with TRBJ2-5, so the J call may be wrong. Germline assignment: CDR1 SGHRS and CDR2 YFSETQ. The CDR3 has 16 residues. The CDR3 protein is CASSSSVGLVEETQYF. CDR3 nucleotide sequence: TGCGCCAGCAGCTCGAGCGTGGGACTAGTCGAAGAGACCCAGTACTTC.

This clonotype was seen a few times. V and J are TRBV4-3 and TRBJ1-1, with TRBD1 as a possible D gene (6 bases). V lost 0 bases to trimming and J lost 4 bases, with 21 bases between them. CDR3 size: 18 residues. From germline, CDR1 is LGHNA and CDR2 YSLEER. This chain's CDR3 is CASSQDSALTGLGTEAFF. The CDR3 bases are TGCGCCAGCAGCCAAGATAGCGCCCTCACAGGGTTGGGCACTGAAGCTTTCTTT.

The chain's CDR3 is CASSPGFTDTQYF. In DNA form, the CDR3 reads TGTGCCAGCAGCCCCGGGTTCACAGATACGCAGTATTTT. The chain has TRBV7-3 and TRBJ2-3, with D hard to call. Germline V gene sequence: CDR1 SGHTA, CDR2 FQGTGA. This CDR3 has 13 residues. The germline V and J ends were trimmed by 5 bases and 2 bases, with 8 bases remaining between them.

This chain links TRBV9 with TRBJ2-4, with 8 bases lining up with TRBD2. This CDR3 comprises 16 residues. Germline CDR1 is SGDLS and CDR2 is YYNGEE. Trimming removed 2 bases from V and 13 bases from J; junction bases left unmatched: 17. The CDR3 loop is CASSVGTSDTADTQYF. CDR3 nucleotide sequence: TGTGCCAGCAGCGTGGGGACTAGTGATACCGCAGATACGCAGTACTTC.

This clonotype was observed a handful of times. The V call is TRBV20-1, the J call TRBJ1-4; a weak D match, TRBD1 (6 bases). Germline loops: CDR1 DFQATT, CDR2 SNEGSKA (reference sequence). V shed 3 bases and J shed 7 bases, with 12 bases lying between them. The CDR3 extends over 13 amino acids. Here the CDR3 reads CSASRDIGEKLFF. CDR3 bases: TGCAGTGCTAGCCGGGACATCGGTGAAAAACTGTTTTTT.

This chain connects TRBV4-2 to TRBJ2-7, with D possibly matching TRBD2 (5 bases). V gave up 0 bases and J gave up 4 bases, with 10 bases separating them. This CDR3 region has 14 residues. Germline lookup yields CDR1 LGHNA and CDR2 YNFKEQ. The CDR3 is CASSQEGSVYEQYF. The CDR3 DNA reads TGTGCCAGCAGCCAAGAAGGTAGCGTATACGAGCAGTACTTC.

The CDR3 loop reads CSARISGRLYDEQFF. The CDR3 DNA reads as TGCAGTGCTAGGATTAGCGGGAGGCTGTACGATGAGCAGTTCTTC. The rearrangement links TRBV20-1 to TRBJ2-1, with 10 bases aligning to TRBD2. Looked up from germline, CDR1 is DFQATT and CDR2 is SNEGSKA (reference sequence). V lost 3 bases, J lost 8 bases, and 10 bases stayed unmatched. The CDR3 is 15 residues long.

V usage is TRBV7-2 and J usage is TRBJ2-3; 10 bases align to TRBD1. The CDR3 contains 15 residues. Germline-derived CDR1 and CDR2 are SGHTA and FQGNSA. With V trimmed by 3 bases and J by 4 bases, 4 bases remained unmatched. The CDR3 DNA reads TGTGCCAGCAGCTTGACTGGACAGGGGGCAGATACGCAGTATTTT. Translating it yields CASSLTGQGADTQYF.

V and J are TRBV19 and TRBJ1-5; no definite D call. Germline lookup yields CDR1 LNHDA and CDR2 SQIVND (reference sequence). Deletions cut 1 base from V and 5 bases from J, with 12 bases between. The length of the CDR3 is 15 residues. The CDR3 bases are TGTGCCAGTAGTATAGGTAAAGATCGGGATCAGCCCCAGCATTTT. Translation gives CASSIGKDRDQPQHF.

This chain connects TRBV27 to TRBJ1-6, with 9 positions matching TRBD1. J lost 7 bases, V lost 5 bases, and 6 bases had no gene match. Germline V lookup: CDR1 MNHEY, CDR2 SMNVEV (reference sequence). The CDR3 covers 15 residues. The CDR3 region has the DNA TGTGCCAGCAGTCCCACAGGGGGCTCAAATTCACCCCTCCACTTT. This encodes CASSPTGGSNSPLHF.

This clonotype was seen more than once but under ten times. This chain links TRBV7-2 with TRBJ2-4, with D possibly being TRBD2 (5 bases). The assigned J gene may be wrong: the sequence end matches TRBJ2-5 better. CDR1 is SGHTA and CDR2 is FQGNSA in the germline V gene. The CDR3 has 15 amino acids. The DNA for the CDR3 is TGTGCCAGCAGCCCTACGAGCGGTCCTCAAGAGACCCAGTACTTC. The encoded protein is CASSPTSGPQETQYF.